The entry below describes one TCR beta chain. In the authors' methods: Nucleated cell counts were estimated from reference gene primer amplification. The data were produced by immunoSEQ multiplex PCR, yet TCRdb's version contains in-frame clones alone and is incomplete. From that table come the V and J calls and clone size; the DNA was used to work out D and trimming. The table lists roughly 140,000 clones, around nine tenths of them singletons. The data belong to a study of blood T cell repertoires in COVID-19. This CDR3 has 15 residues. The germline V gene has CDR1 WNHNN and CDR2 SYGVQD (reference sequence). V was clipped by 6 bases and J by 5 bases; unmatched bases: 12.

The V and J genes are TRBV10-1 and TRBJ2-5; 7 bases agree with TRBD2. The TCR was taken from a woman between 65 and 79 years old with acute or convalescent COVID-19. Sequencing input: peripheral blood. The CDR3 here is CASSSGTAGGETQYF. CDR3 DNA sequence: TGCGCCAGCAGCTCGGGGACGGCCGGGGGGGAGACCCAGTACTTC.